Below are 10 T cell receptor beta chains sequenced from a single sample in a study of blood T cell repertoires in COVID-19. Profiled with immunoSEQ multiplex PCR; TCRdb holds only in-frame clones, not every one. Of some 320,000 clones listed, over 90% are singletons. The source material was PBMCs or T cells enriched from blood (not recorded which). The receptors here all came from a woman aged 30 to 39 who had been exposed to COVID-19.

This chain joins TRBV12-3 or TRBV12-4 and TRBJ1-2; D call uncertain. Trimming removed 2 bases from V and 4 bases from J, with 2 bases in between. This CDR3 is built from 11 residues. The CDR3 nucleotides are TGTGCCAGCAGTTTACTCTATGGCTACACCTTC. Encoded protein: CASSLLYGYTF.

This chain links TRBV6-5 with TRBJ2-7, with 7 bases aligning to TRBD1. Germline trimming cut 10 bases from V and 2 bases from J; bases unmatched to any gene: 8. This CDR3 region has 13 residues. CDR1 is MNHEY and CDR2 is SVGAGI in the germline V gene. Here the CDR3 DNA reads TGTGCCATCCGCCGGGACAGCGCCTACGAGCAGTACTTC. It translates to CAIRRDSAYEQYF.

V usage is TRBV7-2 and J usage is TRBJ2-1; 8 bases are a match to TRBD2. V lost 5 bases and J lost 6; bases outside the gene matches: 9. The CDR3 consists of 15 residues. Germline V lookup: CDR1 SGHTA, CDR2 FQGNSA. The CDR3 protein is CASSIGGASFNEQFF. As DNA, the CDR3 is TGTGCCAGCAGCATCGGGGGGGCCTCGTTCAATGAGCAGTTCTTC.

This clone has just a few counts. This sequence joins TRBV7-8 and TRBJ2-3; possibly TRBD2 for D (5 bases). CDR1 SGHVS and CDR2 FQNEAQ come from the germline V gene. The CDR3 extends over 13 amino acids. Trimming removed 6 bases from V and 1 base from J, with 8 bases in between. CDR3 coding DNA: TGTGCCAGCAGACGGGGAGGCACAGATACGCAGTATTTT. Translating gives CASRRGGTDTQYF.

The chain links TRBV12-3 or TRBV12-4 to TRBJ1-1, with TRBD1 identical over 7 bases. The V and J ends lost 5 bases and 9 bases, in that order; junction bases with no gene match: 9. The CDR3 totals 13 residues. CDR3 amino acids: CASSPPPQGKAFF. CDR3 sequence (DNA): TGTGCCAGCAGTCCACCCCCACAGGGGAAAGCTTTCTTT.

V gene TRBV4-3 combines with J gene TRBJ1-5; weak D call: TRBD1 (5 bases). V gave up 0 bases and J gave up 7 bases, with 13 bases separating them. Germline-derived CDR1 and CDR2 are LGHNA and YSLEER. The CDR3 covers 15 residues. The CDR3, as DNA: TGCGCCAGCAGCCAAGATCAAACAGGATACCAGCCCCAGCATTTT. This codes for CASSQDQTGYQPQHF.

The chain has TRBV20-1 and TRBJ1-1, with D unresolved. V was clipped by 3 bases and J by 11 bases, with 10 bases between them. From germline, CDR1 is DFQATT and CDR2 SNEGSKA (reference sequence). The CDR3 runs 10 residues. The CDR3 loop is CSAREVRAFF. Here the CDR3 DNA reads TGCAGTGCTAGGGAGGTTCGGGCTTTCTTT.

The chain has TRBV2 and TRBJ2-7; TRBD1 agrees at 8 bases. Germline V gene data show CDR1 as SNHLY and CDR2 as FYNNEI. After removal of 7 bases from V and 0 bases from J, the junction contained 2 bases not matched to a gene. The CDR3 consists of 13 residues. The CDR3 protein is CASNRGASYEQYF. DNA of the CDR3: TGTGCCAGCAACAGGGGGGCCTCCTACGAGCAGTACTTC.

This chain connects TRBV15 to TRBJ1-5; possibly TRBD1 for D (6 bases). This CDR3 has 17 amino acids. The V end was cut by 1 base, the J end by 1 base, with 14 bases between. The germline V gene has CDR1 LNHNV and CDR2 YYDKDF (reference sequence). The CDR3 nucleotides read TGTGCCACCAGCAGAGGGTCAGGGGCAGGGAGCAATCAGCCCCAGCATTTT. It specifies CATSRGSGAGSNQPQHF.

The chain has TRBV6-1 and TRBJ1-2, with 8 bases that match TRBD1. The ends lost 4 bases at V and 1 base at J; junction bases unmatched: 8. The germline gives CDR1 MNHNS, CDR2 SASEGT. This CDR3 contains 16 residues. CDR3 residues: CASSAALDRVNYGYTF. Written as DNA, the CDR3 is TGTGCCAGCAGTGCCGCTCTGGACAGGGTTAACTATGGCTACACCTTC.